These 13 T cell receptor beta chains came from one sample sequenced in a study of T cells in Graves' hyperthyroidism and ophthalmopathy. Amplification of TCR beta CDR3 regions used RNA as the template. The primer set for the first-round RT-PCR of the TCR CDR3 was HTBI. TCRdb reprocessed the multiplex PCR reads with MiXCR, giving one entry per CDR3 protein. This table has approximately 640,000 distinct CDR3 sequences, around a sixth appearing once. The specimen sequenced was blood. The receptor set was obtained from a man aged 50-60 years with Graves' hyperthyroidism.

The V gene is TRBV13, the J gene TRBJ2-3; 11 nucleotides match TRBD2. V shed 1 base, J shed 5 bases, and the junction held 11 bases outside the gene matches. The CDR3 extends over 18 amino acids. Germline values: CDR1 PRHDT, CDR2 FYEKMQ (reference sequence). CDR3 in DNA: TGTGCCAGCAGCTTAGTAGCGGGAGGGCCTGCGGTTAGAGATACGCAGTATTTT. This gives the protein CASSLVAGGPAVRDTQYF.

This clonotype was seen at least ten times. CDR3 sequence reads: CASSLYSSYNSPLHF. DNA for the CDR3: TGTGCCAGCAGCTTGTACAGCTCCTATAATTCACCCCTCCACTTT. The chain combines TRBV27 with TRBJ1-6, with D unclear. The length of the CDR3 is 15 residues. V lost 6 bases to trimming and J lost 0 bases, with 9 bases between them. Germline V gives CDR1 MNHEY, CDR2 SMNVEV (reference sequence).

This clonotype was seen a handful of times. This chain links TRBV2 with TRBJ1-5; D is unresolved. This CDR3 has 15 amino acids. With 1 base removed from V and 0 bases from J, the gap between germline ends came to 7 bases. In germline, CDR1 is SNHLY, CDR2 FYNNEI. This chain's CDR3 is CASSEGRSSNQPQHF. CDR3 bases: TGTGCCAGCAGTGAAGGGCGGAGTAGCAATCAGCCCCAGCATTTT.

CDR3 in DNA: TGCGCCAGCAGCTTGCGTCAGGGGGCCCCTCAGGGCGAACTGTTTTTT. Translation gives CASSLRQGAPQGELFF. The chain carries TRBV5-1 and TRBJ1-4, with TRBD1 identical over 8 bases. This CDR3 is 16 amino acids long. V lost 1 base to trimming and J lost 12 bases; unmatched junction nucleotides: 14. The germline V gene encodes CDR1 SGHRS and CDR2 YFSETQ. Complete variable domain (other parts from reference TRBV5-1 and TRBJ1-4): KAGVTQTPRYLIKTRGQQVTLSCSPISGHRSVSWYQQTPGQGLQFLFEYFSETQRNKGNFPGRFSGRQFSNSRSEMNVSTLELGDSALYLCASSLRQGAPQGELFFGSGTQLSVL.

The sample holds many counts of this clonotype. The chain uses TRBV14 and TRBJ1-1; 7 bases agree with TRBD1. The junction had 8 bases not matched to a gene; V was cut back by 1 base and J by 3 bases. The germline CDR1 and CDR2 sequences are SGHDN and FVKESK. The CDR3 has 16 amino acids. The CDR3 DNA sequence: TGTGCCAGCAGCCAAGCTGATTTCAGGGGGTACACTGAAGCTTTCTTT. Its translation: CASSQADFRGYTEAFF.

Of note for this clonotype: The conserved closing phenylalanine or tryptophan is absent in this CDR3, likely reflecting a read error. The chain recombines TRBV30 with TRBJ1-1, with D hard to call. This CDR3 contains 15 residues. The germline V and J ends were trimmed by 0 bases and 3 bases, with 14 bases remaining between them. CDR1 is GTSNPN and CDR2 is SVGIG in the germline V gene (reference sequence). The CDR3 region is CAWSVWVREHTEAFL. Here the CDR3 DNA reads TGTGCCTGGAGTGTATGGGTTCGGGAACACACTGAAGCTTTCTTG.

This clonotype appeared a few times. The chain links TRBV18 to TRBJ2-1; D perhaps matches TRBD2 (5 bases). Germline V gene lookup returns CDR1 KGHSH and CDR2 LQKENI. V was pared by 3 bases and J by 1 base, with 10 bases between. This CDR3 contains 15 residues. The CDR3 DNA sequence: TGTGCCAGCTCACCGGACTCCACTTCCTACAATGAGCAGTTCTTC. Residues: CASSPDSTSYNEQFF.

The chain recombines TRBV6-2 or TRBV6-3 with TRBJ1-3; no definite D call. Germline V gives CDR1 MNHEY, CDR2 SVGEGT. The V end was cut by 6 bases, the J end by 0 bases, with 12 bases between. CDR3 length: 15 amino acids. In nucleotides, the CDR3 is TGTGCCAGCAGCCCTTACGGGAGCTCTGGAAACACCATATATTTT. This gives the protein CASSPYGSSGNTIYF.

This clonotype was seen many times. The V gene is TRBV24-1, the J gene TRBJ2-2, with 7 bases lining up with TRBD2. The CDR3 runs 16 residues. J gave up 7 bases and V 0 bases, and 7 bases lay outside the gene matches. Per the germline V gene, CDR1 is KGHDR and CDR2 is SFDVKD. The CDR3: CATSDLSGTSGGELFF. As DNA, the CDR3 is TGTGCCACCAGTGATTTGAGCGGGACGTCGGGCGGGGAGCTGTTTTTT.

This clonotype was counted ten times or more. V is TRBV5-6 and J is TRBJ2-7; 7 positions match TRBD1. V lost 4 bases, J lost 2 bases, and 9 bases stayed unmatched. The CDR3 sequence is 15 residues long. CDR1 and CDR2 from the germline V gene are SGHDT and YYEEEE. For the CDR3, the DNA is TGTGCCAGCAGCCCCCTCGGACAGGCCGCCTACGAGCAGTACTTC. This gives the protein CASSPLGQAAYEQYF. The complete variable domain, with remaining parts taken from reference TRBV5-6 and TRBJ2-7, reads DAGVTQSPTHLIKTRGQQVTLRCSPKSGHDTVSWYQQALGQGPQFIFQYYEEEERQRGNFPDRFSGHQFPNYSSELNVNALLLGDSALYLCASSPLGQAAYEQYFGPGTRLTVT.

This clonotype was recorded once. CDR3 in amino acids: CSATGTGGSNYGYTF. CDR3 DNA sequence: TGCAGTGCTACCGGGACAGGGGGTTCAAACTATGGCTACACCTTC. The chain has TRBV20-1 and TRBJ1-2; 11 positions match TRBD1. Unmatched junction bases numbered 6, after V lost 4 bases and J lost 2 bases. The CDR3 is 15 amino acids. The germline V gene has CDR1 DFQATT and CDR2 SNEGSKA (reference sequence).

The chain uses TRBV20-1 and TRBJ2-7, with D uncertain. The CDR3 contains 13 residues. The ends were cut back, 0 bases at V and 6 bases at J, with 12 bases in the middle. Germline V gene sequence: CDR1 DFQATT, CDR2 SNEGSKA (reference sequence). The CDR3 loop reads CSARDIPSIEQYF. The DNA of the CDR3 is TGCAGTGCTAGAGATATCCCATCTATCGAGCAGTACTTC.

This clonotype was detected ten times or more. The V and J genes are TRBV7-9 and TRBJ2-7, with 13 bases aligning to TRBD2. V lost 5 bases and J lost 1; bases outside the gene matches: 8. The germline gives CDR1 SEHNR, CDR2 FQNEAQ (reference sequence). There are 17 residues in the CDR3. The CDR3 DNA sequence: TGTGCCAGCAGCGTAGGACTAGCGGGAGTTGGTTCCTACGAGCAGTACTTC. Its translation is CASSVGLAGVGSYEQYF.